These 20 T cell receptor beta chains share one sample of origin, sequenced in a study of T-cell memory formation after mild COVID-19. TCRdb reprocessed the 5' RACE reads via MiXCR and lists one record per CDR3 protein. Of roughly 600,000 distinct CDR3 sequences listed, about a sixth were seen once; the top ten hold about 12%. Sequenced input: PBMCs or a T cell subset sorted from them (not recorded which). All receptors derive from an adult woman who had mild COVID-19 (a few samples of this study predate the infection). Cell type and time point are not known.

The genes are TRBV24-1 and TRBJ2-3; 9 bases line up with TRBD2. The germline V gene encodes CDR1 KGHDR and CDR2 SFDVKD. The CDR3 has 15 amino acids. V gave up 9 bases and J gave up 5 bases; unmatched junction bases: 11. DNA for the CDR3: TGTGCCACCGGGGAATTAGCGGGAGCTCAAGATACGCAGTATTTT. Amino acid sequence: CATGELAGAQDTQYF.

This clonotype was counted between two and nine times. The rearrangement joins TRBV24-1 to TRBJ2-5; 9 nucleotides line up with TRBD2. From germline, CDR1 is KGHDR and CDR2 SFDVKD. This CDR3 comprises 17 residues. With V trimmed by 4 bases and J by 2 bases, 10 bases remained unmatched. The CDR3, as DNA: TGTGCCACCAGTGAGGGGGGCAGCGGGAGGCCTCAAGAGACCCAGTACTTC. It yields the protein CATSEGGSGRPQETQYF.

This clonotype was detected only a few times. The gene calls are TRBV12-3 or TRBV12-4 and TRBJ2-4; tentatively, D is TRBD1 (5 bases). The CDR3 extends over 15 amino acids. V was trimmed by 2 bases and J by 3 bases, leaving 11 bases between them. The CDR3 protein is CASSLPGMDKNIQYF. The CDR3 DNA is TGTGCCAGCAGTTTACCAGGGATGGACAAAAACATTCAGTACTTC.

This clonotype was counted only a few times. This sequence joins TRBV20-1 and TRBJ2-5, with 12 bases lining up with TRBD2. This CDR3 is 14 amino acids long. The trim removed 6 bases at V and 1 base at J, leaving 3 bases unmatched. Germline V gene lookup returns CDR1 DFQATT and CDR2 SNEGSKA (reference sequence). CDR3 sequence (DNA): TGCAGTGCAAGGACTAGCGGGGTCCAAGAGACCCAGTACTTC. This sequence encodes CSARTSGVQETQYF.

The gene calls are TRBV20-1 and TRBJ2-3, with 12 bases lining up with TRBD2. Trimming removed 6 bases from V and 5 bases from J; junction bases left unmatched: 9. CDR1 is DFQATT and CDR2 is SNEGSKA in the germline V gene (reference sequence). This CDR3 region has 15 residues. CDR3 residues: CSAPSSGRAGDTQYF. The CDR3 nucleotides read TGCAGTGCCCCCTCTAGCGGGAGGGCCGGAGATACGCAGTATTTT.

This clonotype was found a few times. The genes are TRBV4-1 and TRBJ2-3; TRBD2 matches 7 bases. Looked up from germline, CDR1 is MGHRA and CDR2 is YSYEKL. V shed 2 bases, J shed 1 base, and the junction held 9 bases outside the gene matches. The CDR3 length is 17 residues. The CDR3 is CASSQPATSEGTDTQYF. The CDR3 coding sequence is TGCGCCAGCAGCCAACCCGCCACTAGCGAGGGCACAGATACGCAGTATTTT.

The genes are TRBV7-9 and TRBJ1-2; D gene ambiguous. Trimming took 5 bases from V and 4 from J, leaving 11 bases between them. The germline CDR1 and CDR2 sequences are SEHNR and FQNEAQ (reference sequence). This CDR3 has 13 residues. The DNA for the CDR3 is TGTGCCAGCAGCCTCCCGGGCCCCTATGGCTACACCTTC. Its protein is CASSLPGPYGYTF.

This clonotype occurred many times. This chain connects TRBV7-3 to TRBJ2-7; perhaps TRBD1 as D (5 bases). The germline V gene encodes CDR1 SGHTA and CDR2 FQGTGA. Deletions cut 1 base from V and 4 bases from J, with 14 bases between. This CDR3 contains 15 residues. For the CDR3, the DNA is TGTGCCAGCAGCTTAAGTCCAGGGTCGTTGTACGAGCAGTACTTC. It yields the protein CASSLSPGSLYEQYF.

This clonotype was counted a few times. This rearrangement joins TRBV30 to TRBJ2-3; 8 bases agree with TRBD2. Germline trimming cut 1 base from V and 1 base from J; bases unmatched to any gene: 4. The germline V gene encodes CDR1 GTSNPN and CDR2 SVGIG (reference sequence). The CDR3 consists of 15 residues. The CDR3 sequence is CAWSDGGVGTDTQYF. The CDR3 region has the DNA TGTGCCTGGAGTGACGGGGGGGTGGGCACAGATACGCAGTATTTT.

The rearrangement joins TRBV24-1 to TRBJ2-1, with 7 bases fitting TRBD1. The germline CDR1 and CDR2 sequences are KGHDR and SFDVKD. J lost 5 bases, V lost 10 bases, and 10 bases had no gene match. This CDR3 is built from 14 residues. The CDR3 nucleotides read TGTGCCACTGGGACAGCTTCTCGCAACAATGAGCAGTTCTTC. This encodes CATGTASRNNEQFF.

This clonotype was observed a handful of times. The chain recombines TRBV12-3 or TRBV12-4 with TRBJ2-7; TRBD1 aligns across 8 bases. V gave up 5 bases and J gave up 6 bases; unmatched junction bases: 9. The CDR3 runs 14 residues. The CDR3 DNA reads as TGTGCCAGCAGTCCAGGACAGGGTGCCTCCGAGCAGTACTTC. This gives the protein CASSPGQGASEQYF.

There are a few counts of this clonotype. The chain has TRBV20-1 and TRBJ2-1, with D unresolved. The CDR3 consists of 11 residues. Germline CDR1 DFQATT, CDR2 SNEGSKA (reference sequence). The V end lost 3 bases, the J end lost 6 bases, and 6 bases lay between the germline ends. The CDR3 reads CSASSLNEQFF. The CDR3 region has the DNA TGCAGTGCTAGTTCCCTCAATGAGCAGTTCTTC.

Many counts were recorded for this clonotype. The rearrangement links TRBV24-1 to TRBJ2-7; D uncertain. The V end lost 0 bases, the J end lost 4 bases, and 0 bases lay between the germline ends. CDR3 length: 11 amino acids. The germline V gene has CDR1 KGHDR and CDR2 SFDVKD. The CDR3 DNA follows: TGTGCCACCAGTGATTTGTACGAGCAGTACTTC. Translating gives CATSDLYEQYF.

This clonotype was picked up a small number of times. The chain recombines TRBV7-9 with TRBJ2-1; maybe TRBD2 (6 bases). With 4 bases removed from V and 10 bases from J, the gap between germline ends came to 11 bases. The germline CDR1 and CDR2 sequences are SEHNR and FQNEAQ (reference sequence). The CDR3 consists of 12 residues. The CDR3 spells CASSSTSFEQFF. The CDR3 DNA reads TGTGCCAGCAGCTCAACTAGCTTCGAGCAGTTCTTC.

This clonotype was counted a few times. The CDR3 coding sequence is TGTGCCAGCACAGGGACCGGGATGCACATTCAGTACTTC. This codes for CASTGTGMHIQYF. The chain uses TRBV7-9 and TRBJ2-4, with D perhaps matching TRBD1 or TRBD2 (5 bases each). Germline lookup yields CDR1 SEHNR and CDR2 FQNEAQ (reference sequence). The length of the CDR3 is 13 residues. With 7 bases removed from V and 8 bases from J, the gap between germline ends came to 15 bases.

This clonotype was observed many times. The chain uses TRBV7-9 and TRBJ2-1; D uncertain. CDR3 length equals 13 residues. V was pared by 3 bases and J by 4 bases, with 7 bases between. The germline CDR1 and CDR2 sequences are SEHNR and FQNEAQ (reference sequence). The CDR3 region has the DNA TGTGCCAGCAGCTTCGCAGAATACAATGAGCAGTTCTTC. This sequence encodes CASSFAEYNEQFF.

Only a few counts were recorded for this clonotype. V usage is TRBV7-8 and J usage is TRBJ1-5; 8 positions agree with TRBD1. With 3 bases clipped from V and 0 bases from J, the junction kept 4 bases outside the gene matches. Germline V gene data show CDR1 as SGHVS and CDR2 as FQNEAQ. This CDR3 is 16 amino acids long. CDR3 sequence (DNA): TGTGCCAGCAGCTTCCGGGACAGGAATAGCAATCAGCCCCAGCATTTT. It codes for CASSFRDRNSNQPQHF.

In DNA, the CDR3 is TGCAGCACCATAAGAGGGGAGGGCACTGAAGCTTTCTTT. Translation gives CSTIRGEGTEAFF. The gene calls are TRBV29-1 and TRBJ1-1, with D possibly TRBD1 on 5 matching bases. The germline CDR1 and CDR2 sequences are SQVTM and ANQGSEA. Between the trimmed V and J ends, which lost 8 bases and 4 bases, there was a span of 17 bases. The CDR3 covers 13 residues.

This clonotype was detected many times. The chain is built from TRBV7-2 and TRBJ1-5; D gene uncertain. The V gene's germline CDR1 is SGHTA and CDR2 FQGNSA. V shed 1 base and J shed 0 bases, with 13 bases lying between them. This CDR3 contains 17 residues. CDR3 loop: CASSLGVDRYSNQPQHF. The CDR3 nucleotides read TGTGCCAGCAGCTTAGGAGTGGACCGTTATAGCAATCAGCCCCAGCATTTT.

This clonotype came up a few times. The chain couples TRBV7-8 to TRBJ2-2; 8 bases are shared with TRBD2. Looked up from germline, CDR1 is SGHVS and CDR2 is FQNEAQ. The trim removed 5 bases at V and 6 bases at J, leaving 14 bases unmatched. The CDR3 loop spans 17 amino acids. CDR3 in amino acids: CASSRPTRTSLAGELFF. CDR3 in DNA: TGTGCCAGCAGCCGCCCAACCCGGACTAGCTTAGCCGGGGAGCTGTTTTTT.